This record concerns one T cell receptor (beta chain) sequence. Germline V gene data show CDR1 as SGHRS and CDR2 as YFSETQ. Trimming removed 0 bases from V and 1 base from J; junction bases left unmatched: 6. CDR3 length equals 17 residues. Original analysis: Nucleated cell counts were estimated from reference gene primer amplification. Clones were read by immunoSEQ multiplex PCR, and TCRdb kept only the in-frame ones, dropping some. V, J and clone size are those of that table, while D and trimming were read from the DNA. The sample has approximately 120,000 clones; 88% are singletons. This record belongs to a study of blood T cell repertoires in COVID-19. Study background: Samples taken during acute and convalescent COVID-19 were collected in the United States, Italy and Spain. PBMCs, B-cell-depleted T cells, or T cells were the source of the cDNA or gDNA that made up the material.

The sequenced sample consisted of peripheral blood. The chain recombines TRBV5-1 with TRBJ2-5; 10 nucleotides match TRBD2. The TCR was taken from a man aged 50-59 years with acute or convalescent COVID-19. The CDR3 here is CASSLVPSGSGQETQYF. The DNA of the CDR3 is TGCGCCAGCAGCTTGGTGCCTAGCGGGAGCGGCCAAGAGACCCAGTACTTC.